Following are 12 T cell receptor beta chains from one sample sequenced in a study of shared clonotypes between healthy human individuals (dated by TCRdb to the early 2020s). Library construction relied on the immunoSEQ multiplex PCR assay. The source is immuneACCESS, and TCRdb retained only in-frame sequences with V and J called. Part of the clones is not carried over; for the studies checked, unresolved V genes explain less than half of this, and the remainder is unexplained. The sample includes over a million clones, with 78% observed a single time. The leading ten clones occupy more than 0.5% of the sample. Sequenced sample: memory CD4+ T cells from PBMCs. The cell subset or site label corresponds to: CD45RA-negative fraction. The receptors originated from a man aged 18 to 29 in good health. Some clones in this sample may be carry-over from other donors' samples.

This clone was seen once. This sample includes further DNA sequences coding for the same CDR3. This chain uses TRBV5-6 with TRBJ2-5; 7 nucleotides line up with TRBD2. The ends lost 0 bases at V and 5 bases at J; junction bases unmatched: 4. The length of the CDR3 is 14 residues. Germline assignment: CDR1 SGHDT and CDR2 YYEEEE. The CDR3 sequence: CASSLGGRGETQYF. The CDR3 region has the DNA TGTGCCAGCAGCTTGGGCGGGAGAGGTGAGACCCAGTACTTC. The variable domain in full, with the rest retrieved from reference TRBV5-6 and TRBJ2-5, is DAGVTQSPTHLIKTRGQQVTLRCSPKSGHDTVSWYQQALGQGPQFIFQYYEEEERQRGNFPDRFSGHQFPNYSSELNVNALLLGDSALYLCASSLGGRGETQYFGPGTRLLVL.

The chain joins TRBV5-1 to TRBJ2-2; 9 bases align to TRBD2. Germline CDR1 is SGHRS and CDR2 is YFSETQ. V lost 5 bases and J lost 6; bases outside the gene matches: 11. The CDR3 has 16 amino acids. The CDR3 nucleotides are TGCGCCAGCAGGTTTCCGGGACTAGCTAGCGCCGGGGAGCTGTTTTTT. Translating gives CASRFPGLASAGELFF.

The genes are TRBV19 and TRBJ1-5, with D unclear. The ends were cut back, 3 bases at V and 0 bases at J, with 9 bases in the middle. CDR3 length: 15 residues. Germline V gene lookup returns CDR1 LNHDA and CDR2 SQIVND (reference sequence). CDR3 residues: CASSIIGNSNQPQHF. CDR3 sequence (DNA): TGTGCCAGTAGTATTATAGGGAATAGCAATCAGCCCCAGCATTTT.

This chain's CDR3 is CASSTTNAGELFF. CDR3 in DNA: TGTGCCAGCAGTACGACTAATGCCGGGGAGCTGTTTTTT. The chain employs TRBV28 and TRBJ2-2; weak D call: TRBD2 (5 bases). The V and J ends lost 5 bases and 6 bases respectively, with 10 bases between them. CDR3 size: 13 residues. The V gene's germline CDR1 is MDHEN and CDR2 SYDVKM.

This clone was counted only a few times. J is TRBJ2-1 and V is TRBV4-1; 8 nucleotides align to TRBD1. Germline lookup yields CDR1 MGHRA and CDR2 YSYEKL. The CDR3 has 14 amino acids. The trim removed 5 bases at V and 7 bases at J, leaving 7 bases unmatched. The CDR3 nucleotides read TGCGCCAGCAGCAGGCAGGGGGCGGGTAATGAGCAGTTCTTC. Protein: CASSRQGAGNEQFF.

The J gene is TRBJ1-3, the V gene TRBV28; D possibly corresponds to TRBD1 (5 bases). From germline, CDR1 is MDHEN and CDR2 SYDVKM. CDR3 length: 15 amino acids. V was clipped by 6 bases and J by 3 bases, with 15 bases between them. The CDR3 reads CASSRRDLRGNTIYF. As DNA, the CDR3 is TGTGCCAGCAGCCGTAGGGACCTCCGTGGAAACACCATATATTTT.

The V call is TRBV6-5, the J call TRBJ1-3; D is unresolved. Trimming pared 6 bases from V and 0 bases from J, leaving 9 bases between. Germline V CDR1 and CDR2: MNHEY, SVGAGI. The CDR3 runs to 14 residues. Here the CDR3 reads CASRAVSSGNTIYF. The CDR3 DNA sequence: TGTGCCAGCAGGGCGGTCAGCTCTGGAAACACCATATATTTT.

Regarding this clone: Other DNA sequences in the same sample also yield this CDR3. This chain uses TRBV7-2 with TRBJ2-1; D uncertain. Germline lookup yields CDR1 SGHTA and CDR2 FQGNSA. The CDR3 runs 11 residues. V was cut by 2 bases and J by 9 bases, with 5 bases left in between. Here the CDR3 reads CASSLFGEQFF. DNA of the CDR3: TGTGCCAGCAGCTTATTCGGTGAGCAGTTCTTC.

The V and J genes are TRBV7-3 and TRBJ2-6; TRBD1 agrees at 10 bases. The germline V gene has CDR1 SGHTA and CDR2 FQGTGA. CDR3 length: 18 amino acids. V lost 5 bases to trimming and J lost 0 bases; unmatched junction nucleotides: 7. The CDR3 reads CASSPRGTGVSGANVLTF. CDR3 DNA: TGTGCCAGCAGCCCTAGGGGGACAGGGGTCTCTGGGGCCAACGTCCTGACTTTC.

This clone showed up just once. A much larger clone lies a single base off, so this may be a read error. The rearrangement joins TRBV7-3 to TRBJ2-3; 12 nucleotides align to TRBD2. The V gene's germline CDR1 is SGHTA and CDR2 FQGTGA. The CDR3 totals 17 residues. V gave up 0 bases and J gave up 6 bases; unmatched junction bases: 7. The CDR3 loop is CASSLTQTSGGRDTQYF. DNA of the CDR3: TGTGCCAGCAGCTTAACTCAGACTAGCGGGGGCCGTGATACGCAGTATTTT.

The chain couples TRBV28 to TRBJ1-1, with a possible D match to TRBD1 (5 bases). Germline V lookup: CDR1 MDHEN, CDR2 SYDVKM. Trimming cost V 5 bases and J 8 bases, with 9 bases left between them. The CDR3 sequence is 11 residues long. CDR3 DNA: TGTGCCAGCAGTCCCAGACAGGAAGCTTTCTTT. Translating it yields CASSPRQEAFF. The full variable domain, with the rest looked up from reference TRBV28 and TRBJ1-1, is DVKVTQSSRYLVKRTGEKVFLECVQDMDHENMFWYRQDPGLGLRLIYFSYDVKMKEKGDIPEGYSVSREKKERFSLILESASTNQTSMYLCASSPRQEAFFGQGTRLTVV.

The chain uses TRBV11-2 and TRBJ2-3; 8 nucleotides align to TRBD2. Germline V lookup: CDR1 SGHAT, CDR2 FQNNGV. This CDR3 is 18 amino acids long. Trimming removed 7 bases from V and 2 bases from J; junction bases left unmatched: 17. CDR3 bases: TGTGCCAGCACCCGAGACCTCGGGACGGGAGGGGTCACAGATACGCAGTATTTT. Protein product: CASTRDLGTGGVTDTQYF.